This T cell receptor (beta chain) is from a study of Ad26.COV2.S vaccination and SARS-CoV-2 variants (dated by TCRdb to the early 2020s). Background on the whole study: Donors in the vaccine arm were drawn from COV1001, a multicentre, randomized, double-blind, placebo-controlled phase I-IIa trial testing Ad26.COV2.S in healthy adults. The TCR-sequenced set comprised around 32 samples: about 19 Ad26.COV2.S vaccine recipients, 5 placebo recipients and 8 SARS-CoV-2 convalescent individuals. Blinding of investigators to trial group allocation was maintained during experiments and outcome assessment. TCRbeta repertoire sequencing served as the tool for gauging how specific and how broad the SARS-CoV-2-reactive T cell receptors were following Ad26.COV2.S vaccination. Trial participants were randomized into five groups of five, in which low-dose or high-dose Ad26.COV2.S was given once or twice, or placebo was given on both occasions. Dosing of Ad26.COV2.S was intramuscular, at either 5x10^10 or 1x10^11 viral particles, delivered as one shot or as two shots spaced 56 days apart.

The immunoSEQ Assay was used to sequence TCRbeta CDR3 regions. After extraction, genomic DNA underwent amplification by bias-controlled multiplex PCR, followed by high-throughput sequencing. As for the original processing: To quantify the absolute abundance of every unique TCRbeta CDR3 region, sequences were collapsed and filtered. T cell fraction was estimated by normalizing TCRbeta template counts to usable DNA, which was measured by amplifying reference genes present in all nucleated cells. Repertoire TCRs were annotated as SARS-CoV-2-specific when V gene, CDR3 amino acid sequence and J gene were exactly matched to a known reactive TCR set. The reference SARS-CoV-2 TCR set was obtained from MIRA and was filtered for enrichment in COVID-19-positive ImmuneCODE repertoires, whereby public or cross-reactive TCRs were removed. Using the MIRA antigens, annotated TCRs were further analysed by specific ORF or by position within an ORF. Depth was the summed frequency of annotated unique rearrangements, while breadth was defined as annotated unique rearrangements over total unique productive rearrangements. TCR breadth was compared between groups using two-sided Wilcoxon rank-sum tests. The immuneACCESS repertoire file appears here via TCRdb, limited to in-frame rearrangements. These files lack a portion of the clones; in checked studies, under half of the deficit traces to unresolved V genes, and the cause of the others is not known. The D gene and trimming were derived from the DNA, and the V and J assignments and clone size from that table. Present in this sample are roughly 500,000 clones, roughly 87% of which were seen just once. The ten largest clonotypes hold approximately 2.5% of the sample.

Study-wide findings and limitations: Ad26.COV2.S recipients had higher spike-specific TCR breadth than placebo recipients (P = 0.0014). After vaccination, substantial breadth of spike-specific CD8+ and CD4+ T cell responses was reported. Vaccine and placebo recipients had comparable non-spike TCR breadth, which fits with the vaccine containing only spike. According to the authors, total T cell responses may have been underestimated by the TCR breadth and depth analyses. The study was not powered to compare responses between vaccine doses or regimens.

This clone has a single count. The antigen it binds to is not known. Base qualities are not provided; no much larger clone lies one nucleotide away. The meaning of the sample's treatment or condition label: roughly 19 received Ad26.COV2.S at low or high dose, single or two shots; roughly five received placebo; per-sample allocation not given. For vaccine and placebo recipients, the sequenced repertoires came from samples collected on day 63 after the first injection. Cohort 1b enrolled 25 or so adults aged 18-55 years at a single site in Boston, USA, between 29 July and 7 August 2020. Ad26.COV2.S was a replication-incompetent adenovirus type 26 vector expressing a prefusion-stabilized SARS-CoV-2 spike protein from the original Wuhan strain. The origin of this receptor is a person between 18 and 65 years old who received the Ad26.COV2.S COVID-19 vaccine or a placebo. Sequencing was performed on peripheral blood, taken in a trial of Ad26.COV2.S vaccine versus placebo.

Read as DNA, the sequence is TGTGCCAGCAGGCCCTCGCCGAATGAAAAACTGTTTTTT. It translates as CASRPSPNEKLFF. The receptor chain draws on TRBV7-9 and TRBJ1-4; there is no confident call for the D gene. V is clipped by 6 bases and J by 5 bases, and the sequence between their germline boundaries is 10 bases long. The germline V gene (reference sequence) gives CDR1 as SEHNR and CDR2 as FQNEAQ. From its cysteine to its phenylalanine, the CDR3 spans 13 amino acids. Solely the CDR3 DNA is kept, with 39 bases framed from the first base.